Shown below are 8 T cell receptor beta chains from a single sample sequenced in a study of OX40 agonist ivuxolimab in advanced cancers. The assay was immunoSEQ multiplex PCR, and TCRdb's table has in-frame clones only and misses some. This table has tens of thousands of clones, roughly nine tenths appearing once. The starting material was CD4+ or CD8+ T cells sorted from blood, obtained in a trial of the OX40 agonist ivuxolimab. These receptors were obtained from an adult with an advanced solid tumor such as melanoma, head and neck, liver or kidney cancer.

The chain carries TRBV10-3 and TRBJ2-1, with D tentatively TRBD1 or TRBD2 (5 bases each). The CDR3 contains 15 residues. V shed 10 bases and J shed 0 bases, with 16 bases lying between them. Germline values: CDR1 ENHRY, CDR2 SYGVKD. CDR3 in DNA: TGTGCCACGAAGCTCAGTGGGGGCTCCTACAATGAGCAGTTCTTC. This codes for CATKLSGGSYNEQFF.

This clone showed up just once. V gene TRBV14 combines with J gene TRBJ2-2; no clear D gene. Germline V gene data show CDR1 as SGHDN and CDR2 as FVKESK. V shed 5 bases and J shed 4 bases, with 8 bases lying between them. The CDR3 contains 13 residues. The CDR3 region is CASSKVGTGELFF. CDR3 sequence (DNA): TGTGCCAGCAGCAAGGTGGGCACCGGGGAGCTGTTTTTT. The full variable domain, completed using reference TRBV14 and TRBJ2-2, is EAGVTQFPSHSVIEKGQTVTLRCDPISGHDNLYWYRRVMGKEIKFLLHFVKESKQDESGMPNNRFLAERTGGTYSTLKVQPAELEDSGVYFCASSKVGTGELFFGEGSRLTVL.

V and J are TRBV18 and TRBJ2-5, with D unresolved. V lost 7 bases and J 4 bases, leaving 13 bases between the germline ends. The V gene's germline CDR1 is KGHSH and CDR2 LQKENI. The CDR3 length is 13 residues. DNA of the CDR3: TGTGCCAGCTTTTCGGTTAATTTAGAGACCCAGTACTTC. It codes for CASFSVNLETQYF.

The chain combines TRBV6-1 with TRBJ2-1; 12 nucleotides align to TRBD2. This CDR3 is built from 14 residues. Germline lookup yields CDR1 MNHNS and CDR2 SASEGT. The J segment lost 15 bases and the V segment lost 5 bases, leaving 11 bases of the junction unmatched. The CDR3 loop reads CASSRTTSGSSPFF. As DNA, the CDR3 is TGTGCCAGCAGTCGGACGACTAGCGGGAGCTCCCCGTTCTTC.

The chain uses TRBV13 and TRBJ2-7; a possible D gene is TRBD1 (5 bases). Germline V CDR1 and CDR2: PRHDT, FYEKMQ (reference sequence). There are 13 residues in the CDR3. V lost 3 bases and J 2 bases, leaving 8 bases between the germline ends. CDR3 nucleotide sequence: TGTGCCAGCAGCTTGCAGGGCGCCTACGAGCAGTACTTC. It specifies CASSLQGAYEQYF.

The chain is built from TRBV27 and TRBJ2-5, with TRBD2 matching 15 bases. The germline V gene has CDR1 MNHEY and CDR2 SMNVEV (reference sequence). This CDR3 contains 14 residues. V dropped 4 bases and J dropped 11; count of bases not matched to a gene: 5. The CDR3 DNA reads TGTGCCAGCAGTTCCACTGGGACTAGCGGGAGGCAGTACTTC. Its protein is CASSSTGTSGRQYF.

The rearrangement joins TRBV19 to TRBJ1-1, with D unclear. Germline V gene lookup returns CDR1 LNHDA and CDR2 SQIVND (reference sequence). There are 14 residues in the CDR3. V lost 6 bases to trimming and J lost 5 bases, with 16 bases between them. The CDR3 sequence: CASSLEGFRTEAFF. CDR3 coding DNA: TGTGCCAGTAGCTTGGAGGGCTTTAGGACTGAAGCTTTCTTT.

V usage is TRBV5-1 and J usage is TRBJ1-1; tentatively, D is TRBD1 (5 bases). V shed 6 bases and J shed 4 bases, with 13 bases lying between them. CDR3 size: 13 residues. In germline, CDR1 is SGHRS, CDR2 YFSETQ. CDR3 bases: TGCGCCAGCACCCCGGGGGGGACCACTGAAGCTTTCTTT. This codes for CASTPGGTTEAFF. The full variable domain, rest sourced from reference TRBV5-1 and TRBJ1-1, is KAGVTQTPRYLIKTRGQQVTLSCSPISGHRSVSWYQQTPGQGLQFLFEYFSETQRNKGNFPGRFSGRQFSNSRSEMNVSTLELGDSALYLCASTPGGTTEAFFGQGTRLTVV.